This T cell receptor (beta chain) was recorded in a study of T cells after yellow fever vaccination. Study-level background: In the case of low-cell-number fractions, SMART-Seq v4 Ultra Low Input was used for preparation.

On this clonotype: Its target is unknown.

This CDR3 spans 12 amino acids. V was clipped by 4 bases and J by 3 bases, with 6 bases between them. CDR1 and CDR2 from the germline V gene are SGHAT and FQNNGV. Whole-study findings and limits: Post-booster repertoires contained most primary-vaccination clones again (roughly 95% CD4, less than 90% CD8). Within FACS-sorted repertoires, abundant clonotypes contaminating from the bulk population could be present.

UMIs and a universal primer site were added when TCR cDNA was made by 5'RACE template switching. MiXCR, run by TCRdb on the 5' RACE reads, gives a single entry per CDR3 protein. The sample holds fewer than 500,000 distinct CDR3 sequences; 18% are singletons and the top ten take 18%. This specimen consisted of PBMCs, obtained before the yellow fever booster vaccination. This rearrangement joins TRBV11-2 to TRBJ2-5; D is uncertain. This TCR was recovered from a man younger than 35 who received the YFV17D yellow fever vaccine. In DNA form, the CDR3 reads TGTGCCAGCAGCTACGAAGAAGAGACCCAGTACTTC. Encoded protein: CASSYEEETQYF.